This is a list of T cell receptor beta chains from one sample in a study of blood T cell repertoires in COVID-19. Clones were read by immunoSEQ multiplex PCR, and TCRdb kept only the in-frame ones, dropping some. Here the sample spans about 260,000 clones, around 87% being singletons. Sequenced material: peripheral blood. The receptors come from a woman between 45 and 65 years old with acute or convalescent COVID-19. The conserved cysteine and the conserved F or W are not part of the CDR3 here.

j_call	v_call	cdr3_aa
TRBJ1-2	TRBV7-2	ASGGTGFNYGYT
TRBJ1-5	TRBV6-5	ASRNRQSNQPQH
TRBJ1-1	TRBV4-2	ASSQGTTQAF
TRBJ2-1	TRBV7-3	ASSFLAGGLEQF
TRBJ1-2	TRBV6-1	ASTAADGYT
TRBJ2-5	TRBV3-1/TRBV3-2	ASSQRVNSGSEETQY
TRBJ2-2	TRBV5-1	ASSLVLNTGELF
TRBJ2-5	TRBV7-9	ASSRSSGTQETQY
TRBJ1-4	TRBV29-1	SAGPTATNEKLF
TRBJ2-5	TRBV19	ASSTPSIRETQY
TRBJ1-5	TRBV6-1	ASSEPRVGQPQH
TRBJ2-7	TRBV5-1	ASSRLAGPYEQY
TRBJ1-5	TRBV19	ATSRDRGPVDDNQPQH
TRBJ2-6	TRBV5-1	ASSPGQSSGANVLT
TRBJ2-7	TRBV3-1/TRBV3-2	ASSHSPSRGYEQY
NA	TRBV11-3	ASSLDLNVAGKEQF
TRBJ2-3	TRBV9	ASSAYRDTQY
TRBJ2-5	TRBV5-1	ASSLEGTSETQY
TRBJ1-1	TRBV6-5	ASQQQGLGTEAF
TRBJ1-1	TRBV6-5	ASIAQVAEAF
TRBJ2-1	TRBV29-1	SVDRDSYNEQF
TRBJ2-7	TRBV9	ASSPRQGTTYEQY
TRBJ2-1	TRBV24-1	ATSDLLAGTGYNEQF
TRBJ2-5	TRBV3-1/TRBV3-2	ASRGPAEETQY